The rows below give T cell receptor beta chains drawn from one sample of a study of Tregs in tolerant kidney transplant recipients. Assay used: immunoSEQ multiplex PCR; TCRdb lists only in-frame clones, some missing. Counted here are 110,000 or so clones, roughly nine tenths occurring once; the ten biggest clones make up more than 0.5%. The sample was CD4+ T cells from blood. Every receptor here comes from a human donor in good health. Each CDR3 is given with its conserved first and last residue. D genes are given only for firm matches. Size tells how often a clone was seen (once, few, many) or the class of an expanded clone, and some rows leave it out.

j_gene: TRBJ1-3; abundance: -; len: 15; v_gene: TRBV6-1; d_gene: -; CDR3nt: TGTGCCAGCAATCTGACCCCGGCGGGTGGAAACACCATATATTTT; CDR3aa: CASNLTPAGGNTIYF
j_gene: TRBJ2-3; abundance: -; len: 15; v_gene: TRBV6-5; d_gene: -; CDR3nt: TGTGCCAGCAGTTCTTTGGGGGTTCGAGCAGATACGCAGTATTTT; CDR3aa: CASSSLGVRADTQYF
j_gene: TRBJ1-6; abundance: -; len: 16; v_gene: TRBV19; d_gene: -; CDR3nt: TGTGCCAGTAGAGAACCGGGACAAAGAAATAATTCACCCCTCCACTTT; CDR3aa: CASREPGQRNNSPLHF
j_gene: TRBJ2-3; abundance: -; len: 12; v_gene: TRBV10-3; d_gene: -; CDR3nt: TGTGCCATCAAGGGGCCGCAAGATACGCAGTATTTT; CDR3aa: CAIKGPQDTQYF
j_gene: TRBJ1-6; abundance: -; len: 13; v_gene: TRBV5-1; d_gene: -; CDR3nt: TGCGCCAGCAGCCGGGACATTAATTCACCCCTCCACTTT; CDR3aa: CASSRDINSPLHF
j_gene: TRBJ2-2; abundance: -; len: 16; v_gene: TRBV7-9; d_gene: TRBD1; CDR3nt: TGTGCCAGCAGCTTATCAGGGGGTAAAGCAACCGGGGAGCTGTTTTTT; CDR3aa: CASSLSGGKATGELFF
j_gene: TRBJ1-5; abundance: -; len: 13; v_gene: TRBV19; d_gene: -; CDR3nt: TGTGCCAGTAGTATCAGGGTCAATCAGCCCCAGCATTTT; CDR3aa: CASSIRVNQPQHF
j_gene: TRBJ1-1; abundance: -; len: 16; v_gene: TRBV5-4; d_gene: TRBD1; CDR3nt: TGTGCCAGCAGTTACGGGACAGGACCCCCGAACACTGAAGCTTTCTTT; CDR3aa: CASSYGTGPPNTEAFF
j_gene: TRBJ2-1; abundance: -; len: 14; v_gene: TRBV30; d_gene: -; CDR3nt: TGTGCCTGGAGTGTACTCCCTAGCGACAATGAGCAGTTCTTC; CDR3aa: CAWSVLPSDNEQFF
j_gene: TRBJ2-6; abundance: once; len: 16; v_gene: TRBV5-4; d_gene: -; CDR3nt: TGTGCCAGCAGCTTGGCGAAGGGTACTGGGGCCAACGTCCTGACTTTC; CDR3aa: CASSLAKGTGANVLTF
j_gene: TRBJ2-7; abundance: -; len: 15; v_gene: TRBV28; d_gene: TRBD1; CDR3nt: TGTGCCAGCAGTTCGCTAACAGGGGGTAATTACGAGCAGTACTTC; CDR3aa: CASSSLTGGNYEQYF
j_gene: TRBJ2-7; abundance: -; len: 18; v_gene: TRBV5-4; d_gene: TRBD2; CDR3nt: TGTGCCAGCAGCCCTCAAGCGGGAGGCGCGGGTAACCCCTACGAGCAGTACTTC; CDR3aa: CASSPQAGGAGNPYEQYF
j_gene: TRBJ1-2; abundance: -; len: 16; v_gene: TRBV5-6; d_gene: -; CDR3nt: TGTGCCAGCAGCACCGCCCATTCCAGGGTAATCTATGGCTACACCTTC; CDR3aa: CASSTAHSRVIYGYTF
j_gene: TRBJ2-7; abundance: -; len: 16; v_gene: TRBV5-1; d_gene: TRBD2; CDR3nt: TGCGCCAGCAGCTTCCACGCAGCGGGAGCGTCCTACGAGCAGTACTTC; CDR3aa: CASSFHAAGASYEQYF
j_gene: TRBJ1-1; abundance: -; len: 14; v_gene: TRBV18; d_gene: -; CDR3nt: TGTGCCAGCTCACCCTTAGGGGGGAACACTGAAGCTTTCTTT; CDR3aa: CASSPLGGNTEAFF
j_gene: TRBJ2-3; abundance: -; len: 14; v_gene: TRBV30; d_gene: TRBD2; CDR3nt: TGTGCCGGTCAACAAGCGGGAGAGGCAGATACGCAGTATTTT; CDR3aa: CAGQQAGEADTQYF
j_gene: TRBJ2-1; abundance: -; len: 16; v_gene: TRBV5-1; d_gene: TRBD2; CDR3nt: TGCGCCAGCAGCCGGACTAGCGGAGCGGGGTACAATGAGCAGTTCTTC; CDR3aa: CASSRTSGAGYNEQFF
j_gene: TRBJ2-3; abundance: -; len: 15; v_gene: TRBV12-5; d_gene: TRBD1; CDR3nt: TGTGCTACCACCCAGGGGGCGTCTAGCACAGATACGCAGTATTTT; CDR3aa: CATTQGASSTDTQYF
j_gene: TRBJ2-2; abundance: -; len: 16; v_gene: TRBV4-1; d_gene: -; CDR3nt: TGCGCCAGCAGCCAAGAGGGCGGCCGGAACACCGGGGAGCTGTTTTTT; CDR3aa: CASSQEGGRNTGELFF
j_gene: TRBJ2-5; abundance: -; len: 13; v_gene: TRBV25-1; d_gene: -; CDR3nt: TGTGCCAGCCAAACGAAAAACCAAGAGACCCAGTACTTC; CDR3aa: CASQTKNQETQYF
j_gene: TRBJ2-7; abundance: few; len: 15; v_gene: TRBV10-2; d_gene: TRBD2; CDR3nt: TGCGCCAGCACCGAAGCTAGCGGGGGGGCAGGGGAGCAGTACTTC; CDR3aa: CASTEASGGAGEQYF
j_gene: TRBJ2-5; abundance: -; len: 18; v_gene: TRBV15; d_gene: TRBD2; CDR3nt: TGTGCCACCAGCACGACGGGACTAGCGGGGGCCCACCAAGAGACCCAGTACTTC; CDR3aa: CATSTTGLAGAHQETQYF
j_gene: TRBJ1-3; abundance: -; len: 13; v_gene: TRBV6-6; d_gene: -; CDR3nt: TGTGCCAGCAGTAAAAAGTCTGGAAACACCATATATTTT; CDR3aa: CASSKKSGNTIYF
j_gene: TRBJ2-4; abundance: -; len: 14; v_gene: TRBV7-2; d_gene: TRBD1; CDR3nt: TGTGCCAGCAGCTTAGTGCAGGGGGCAAACATTCAGTACTTC; CDR3aa: CASSLVQGANIQYF
j_gene: TRBJ1-1; abundance: -; len: 14; v_gene: TRBV4-2; d_gene: -; CDR3nt: TGTGCCAGCAGCCAAGATCGGCTTTTCTCTGAAGCTTTCTTT; CDR3aa: CASSQDRLFSEAFF
j_gene: TRBJ2-7; abundance: -; len: 15; v_gene: TRBV6-5; d_gene: -; CDR3nt: TGTGCCAGCAGCAGAACAGGGAGTGGGTCCTACGAGCAGTACTTC; CDR3aa: CASSRTGSGSYEQYF
j_gene: TRBJ1-1; abundance: -; len: 15; v_gene: TRBV18; d_gene: -; CDR3nt: TGTGCCAGCTCACCAAGACAGTCGGAGGACACTGAAGCTTTCTTT; CDR3aa: CASSPRQSEDTEAFF